Each of the 18 T cell receptor beta chains below was sequenced from the same sample in a study of blood T cell repertoires in COVID-19. The table came from immunoSEQ multiplex PCR; TCRdb's copy has only in-frame clones and leaves some out. Of under 250,000 clones listed, 86% are singletons. Sequencing was done on a sample of peripheral blood. These receptors originate from an elderly man with acute or convalescent COVID-19.

This chain uses TRBV27 with TRBJ2-5; 12 positions agree with TRBD2. Per germline, CDR1 MNHEY and CDR2 SMNVEV (reference sequence). CDR3 length: 17 residues. The J segment lost 5 bases and the V segment lost 6 bases, leaving 13 bases of the junction unmatched. The CDR3 coding sequence is TGTGCCAGCAGCCCGGCTGAGCTAGCGGGGGGGTGGGAGACCCAGTACTTC. It translates to CASSPAELAGGWETQYF.

This chain uses TRBV18 with TRBJ1-5; D is perhaps TRBD1 (5 bases). Trimming took 6 bases from V and 3 from J, leaving 12 bases between them. Germline loops: CDR1 KGHSH, CDR2 LQKENI. The CDR3 sequence is 14 residues long. The CDR3 sequence: CASSLGGNNQPQHF. The CDR3 bases are TGTGCCAGCTCCCTCGGGGGGAACAATCAGCCCCAGCATTTT. Full variable domain (missing parts from reference TRBV18 and TRBJ1-5): NAGVMQNPRHLVRRRGQEARLRCSPMKGHSHVYWYRQLPEEGLKFMVYLQKENIIDESGMPKERFSAEFPKEGPSILRIQQVVRGDSAAYFCASSLGGNNQPQHFGDGTRLSIL.

This clone was picked up a small number of times. The CDR3 region has the DNA TGTGCCAGCCGGGGACAGCTCGTTAGCTATGGCTACACCTTC. It yields the protein CASRGQLVSYGYTF. The chain uses TRBV3-1 (or the pseudogene TRBV3-2) and TRBJ1-2, with TRBD1 matching over 7 bases. CDR1 is LGHDT, CDR2 YNNKEL, per germline (reference sequence). V shed 8 bases and J 4 bases; nucleotides not matched to a gene: 10. The CDR3 extends over 14 amino acids.

The chain combines TRBV27 with TRBJ2-7; TRBD1 agrees at 8 bases. The CDR3 is 12 amino acids. CDR1 is MNHEY and CDR2 is SMNVEV in the germline V gene (reference sequence). With V trimmed by 8 bases and J by 2 bases, 2 bases remained unmatched. CDR3 bases: TGTGCCAGCCGGGACAGGACCTACGAGCAGTACTTC. This sequence encodes CASRDRTYEQYF.

This chain links TRBV2 with TRBJ2-2; 9 bases align to TRBD2. The CDR3 runs 15 residues. In germline, CDR1 is SNHLY, CDR2 FYNNEI. Germline trimming cut 4 bases from V and 5 bases from J; bases unmatched to any gene: 5. DNA of the CDR3: TGTGCCAGCAGTGGGCTAGCGGGAAATACCGGGGAGCTGTTTTTT. Translating gives CASSGLAGNTGELFF.

The chain recombines TRBV2 with TRBJ1-2; TRBD1 is a possible D gene (5 bases). V dropped 6 bases and J dropped 8 bases, with 19 bases sitting between them. This CDR3 has 14 residues. Germline V gene lookup returns CDR1 SNHLY and CDR2 FYNNEI. CDR3 protein: CASRPTVQGNGYTF. The CDR3 DNA follows: TGTGCCAGCAGGCCCACCGTGCAGGGAAACGGCTACACCTTC.

V gene TRBV3-1 (or the pseudogene TRBV3-2) combines with J gene TRBJ1-5, with TRBD1 as a possible D gene (5 bases). This CDR3 contains 15 residues. V shed 1 base and J shed 6 bases, with 13 bases lying between them. CDR1 and CDR2 from the germline V gene are LGHDT and YNNKEL (reference sequence). This CDR3 reads CASSQAGGIGQPQHF. In nucleotides, the CDR3 is TGTGCCAGCAGCCAAGCCGGGGGAATTGGTCAGCCCCAGCATTTT.

The V call is TRBV7-9, the J call TRBJ2-2; no firm D call. The germline CDR1 and CDR2 sequences are SEHNR and FQNEAQ (reference sequence). Trimming left V 0 bases short and J 5 bases short, with 13 bases between. The CDR3 loop spans 16 amino acids. The CDR3, as DNA: TGTGCCAGCAGCTTAGCCCGGCCGCCAGGAACCGGGGAGCTGTTTTTT. Translating gives CASSLARPPGTGELFF. Full variable domain (missing parts from reference TRBV7-9 and TRBJ2-2): DTGVSQNPRHKITKRGQNVTFRCDPISEHNRLYWYRQTLGQGPEFLTYFQNEAQLEKSRLLSDRFSAERPKGSFSTLEIQRTEQGDSAMYLCASSLARPPGTGELFFGEGSRLTVL.

There are a few counts of this clone. The rearrangement joins TRBV18 to TRBJ1-1, with a tentative D call TRBD1 (6 bases). The germline CDR1 and CDR2 sequences are KGHSH and LQKENI. The CDR3 is 13 amino acids. Trimming cost V 8 bases and J 9 bases, with 19 bases left between them. CDR3 sequence: CASTLTPDSKAFF. CDR3 bases: TGTGCCAGCACTCTTACACCGGACAGTAAAGCTTTCTTT.

This clone was observed at least ten times. The V and J genes are TRBV19 and TRBJ2-1, with 11 bases lining up with TRBD1. Germline V gene lookup returns CDR1 LNHDA and CDR2 SQIVND (reference sequence). The CDR3 extends over 14 amino acids. J gave up 8 bases and V 7 bases, and 7 bases lay outside the gene matches. The CDR3 sequence: CASTTGTGGYEQFF. The CDR3 DNA is TGTGCCAGTACGACCGGGACAGGGGGATATGAGCAGTTCTTC.

This rearrangement joins TRBV10-3 to TRBJ1-1; TRBD1 is a possible D gene (5 bases). V was cut by 4 bases and J by 1 base, with 16 bases left in between. Germline V gene lookup returns CDR1 ENHRY and CDR2 SYGVKD. The CDR3 spans 16 residues. CDR3 sequence reads: CAISVGAGLRNTEAFF. CDR3 sequence (DNA): TGTGCCATCAGTGTAGGGGCCGGGCTGCGGAACACTGAAGCTTTCTTT.

This clone came up a few times. The genes are TRBV7-9 and TRBJ2-1, with TRBD1 matching over 11 bases. The CDR3 sequence is 15 residues long. Germline CDR1 reads SEHNR; CDR2 reads FQNEAQ (reference sequence). V lost 4 bases to trimming and J lost 6 bases; unmatched junction nucleotides: 5. CDR3 amino acids: CASSWGQGDGNEQFF. CDR3 nucleotide sequence: TGTGCCAGCAGCTGGGGACAGGGGGATGGCAATGAGCAGTTCTTC.

Comments on this clone: Different DNA sequences within this sample yield the same CDR3. The chain employs TRBV3-1 (or the pseudogene TRBV3-2) and TRBJ2-5; TRBD2 aligns across 7 bases. Trimming removed 4 bases from V and 1 base from J; junction bases left unmatched: 3. Per germline, CDR1 LGHDT and CDR2 YNNKEL (reference sequence). The CDR3 is 14 residues long. CDR3 sequence (DNA): TGTGCCAGCAGCCGAGCGGGGACCCAAGAGACCCAGTACTTC. Its translation is CASSRAGTQETQYF.

The chain has TRBV5-1 and TRBJ2-2; TRBD2 is a possible D gene (6 bases). Trimming removed 7 bases from V and 3 bases from J, with 13 bases in between. There are 14 residues in the CDR3. Germline V CDR1 and CDR2: SGHRS, YFSETQ. CDR3 sequence (DNA): TGCGCCAGCGTCGGCGGGGTGCACACCGGGGAGCTGTTTTTT. The encoded protein is CASVGGVHTGELFF. Full variable domain (remainder filled in from reference TRBV5-1 and TRBJ2-2): KAGVTQTPRYLIKTRGQQVTLSCSPISGHRSVSWYQQTPGQGLQFLFEYFSETQRNKGNFPGRFSGRQFSNSRSEMNVSTLELGDSALYLCASVGGVHTGELFFGEGSRLTVL.

This chain links TRBV3-1 (or the pseudogene TRBV3-2) with TRBJ1-1; TRBD1 matches at 9 bases. The CDR3 spans 13 residues. Trimming removed 4 bases from V and 6 bases from J; junction bases left unmatched: 3. Per germline, CDR1 LGHDT and CDR2 YNNKEL (reference sequence). CDR3 amino acids: CASSPTGGPEAFF. As DNA, the CDR3 is TGTGCCAGCAGCCCCACAGGGGGCCCTGAAGCTTTCTTT.

J is TRBJ1-2 and V is TRBV5-4; 7 bases fit TRBD1. The germline V gene has CDR1 SGHNT and CDR2 YYREEE (reference sequence). V lost 4 bases, J lost 8 bases, and 20 bases stayed unmatched. The CDR3 has 17 amino acids. CDR3 amino acids: CASSPRQGKNLAGGYTF. CDR3 nucleotide sequence: TGTGCCAGCAGCCCTAGACAGGGAAAAAACCTAGCCGGGGGCTACACCTTC.

CDR3 loop: CASSLDRGSGYGYTF. The CDR3 DNA reads TGTGCCAGCAGCTTGGATCGGGGGAGCGGCTATGGCTACACCTTC. The V and J genes are TRBV5-4 and TRBJ1-2; D might be TRBD1 (5 bases). The CDR3 runs 15 residues. The V end lost 0 bases, the J end lost 4 bases, and 13 bases lay between the germline ends. CDR1 and CDR2 from the germline V gene are SGHNT and YYREEE (reference sequence). Full variable domain (outside the CDR3, taken from reference TRBV5-4 and TRBJ1-2): ETGVTQSPTHLIKTRGQQVTLRCSSQSGHNTVSWYQQALGQGPQFIFQYYREEENGRGNFPPRFSGLQFPNYSSELNVNALELDDSALYLCASSLDRGSGYGYTFGSGTRLTVV.

The gene calls are TRBV5-1 and TRBJ2-7; 7 bases map to TRBD2. CDR3 length: 14 residues. After removal of 0 bases from V and 5 bases from J, the junction contained 5 bases not matched to a gene. Germline V gene data show CDR1 as SGHRS and CDR2 as YFSETQ. The CDR3 sequence: CASSLEGGPHEQYF. CDR3 DNA: TGCGCCAGCAGCTTGGAGGGAGGGCCACACGAGCAGTACTTC.